This T cell receptor beta chain was retrieved from a study of T-cell reconstitution after alpha-beta-depleted transplantation in children. Unique molecular identifiers tagged the TCRbeta library. TCRdb analysed the PCR reads with MiXCR anew, one entry per CDR3 protein. The table shows some 530,000 distinct CDR3 sequences, with about 12% occurring only once. The CDR3 has 15 residues. V lost 7 bases and J lost 6, with 19 bases in between. This clonotype was recorded many times. The material was PBMCs from the stem cell graft donor, obtained from the stem cell graft. This sequence originates from a human donor who donated a stem cell graft to a child with combined immunodeficiency. V is TRBV12-3 or TRBV12-4 and J is TRBJ2-1, with TRBD2 as a possible D gene (6 bases). The CDR3 reads CASTHNRGYANEQFF. Here the CDR3 DNA reads TGTGCCAGCACCCATAACCGGGGGTACGCCAATGAGCAGTTCTTC.